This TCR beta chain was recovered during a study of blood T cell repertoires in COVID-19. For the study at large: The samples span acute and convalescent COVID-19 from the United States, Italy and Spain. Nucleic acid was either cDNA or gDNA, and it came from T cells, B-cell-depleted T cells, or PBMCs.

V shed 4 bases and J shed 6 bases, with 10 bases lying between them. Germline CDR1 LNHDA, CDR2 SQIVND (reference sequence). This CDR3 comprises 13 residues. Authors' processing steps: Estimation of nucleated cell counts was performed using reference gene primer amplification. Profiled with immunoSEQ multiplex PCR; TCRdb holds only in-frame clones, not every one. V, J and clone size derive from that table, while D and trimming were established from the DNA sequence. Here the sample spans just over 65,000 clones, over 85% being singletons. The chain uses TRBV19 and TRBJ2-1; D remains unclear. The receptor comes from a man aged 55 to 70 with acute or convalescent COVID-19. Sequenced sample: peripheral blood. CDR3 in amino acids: CASSTQIVNEQFF. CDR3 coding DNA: TGTGCCAGTAGTACCCAGATCGTCAATGAGCAGTTCTTC.